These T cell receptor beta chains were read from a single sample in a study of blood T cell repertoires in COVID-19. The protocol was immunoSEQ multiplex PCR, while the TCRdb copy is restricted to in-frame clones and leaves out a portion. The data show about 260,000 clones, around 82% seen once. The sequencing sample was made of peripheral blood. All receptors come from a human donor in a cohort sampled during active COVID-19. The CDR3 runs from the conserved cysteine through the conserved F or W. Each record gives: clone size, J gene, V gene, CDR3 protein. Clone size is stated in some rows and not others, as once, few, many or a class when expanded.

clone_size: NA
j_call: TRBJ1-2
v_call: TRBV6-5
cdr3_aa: CASSRTANYGYTF

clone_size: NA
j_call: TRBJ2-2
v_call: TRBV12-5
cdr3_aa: CASGLVSGVGTGELFF

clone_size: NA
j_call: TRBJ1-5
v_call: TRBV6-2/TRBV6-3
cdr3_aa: CASSYPPRTGNPQHF

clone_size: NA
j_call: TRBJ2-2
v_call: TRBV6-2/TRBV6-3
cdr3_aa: CASSSYGSGRYSTGELFF

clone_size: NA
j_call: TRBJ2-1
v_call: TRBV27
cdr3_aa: CASSLAGGLYNEQFF

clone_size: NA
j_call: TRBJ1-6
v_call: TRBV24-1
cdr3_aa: CATSIGSSSWSPLHF

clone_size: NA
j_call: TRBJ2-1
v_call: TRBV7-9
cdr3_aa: CASSPVGLAGANEQFF

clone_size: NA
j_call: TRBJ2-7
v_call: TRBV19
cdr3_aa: CASSIAARYEQYF

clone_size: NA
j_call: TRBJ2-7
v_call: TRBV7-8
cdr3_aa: CASSLNHGTGKSYEQYF

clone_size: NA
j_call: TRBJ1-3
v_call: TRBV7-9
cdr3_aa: CASSSYDRDRNTIYF

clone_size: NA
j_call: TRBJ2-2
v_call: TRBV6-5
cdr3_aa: CASRRGTLGTGELFF

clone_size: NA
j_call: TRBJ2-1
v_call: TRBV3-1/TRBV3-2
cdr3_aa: CASSQGGAGGNEQFF

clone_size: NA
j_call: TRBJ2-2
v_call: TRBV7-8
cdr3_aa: CASSLFGRAVSTGELFF

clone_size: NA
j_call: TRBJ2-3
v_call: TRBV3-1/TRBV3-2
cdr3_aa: CASSLSVADTQYF

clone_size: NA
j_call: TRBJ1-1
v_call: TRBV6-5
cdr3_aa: CASSYSPGANTEAFF

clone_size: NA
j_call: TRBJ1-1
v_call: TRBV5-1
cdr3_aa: CASRSTFEGVSGAFF

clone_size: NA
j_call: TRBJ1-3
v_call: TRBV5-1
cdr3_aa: CASSFGQGGNTIYF

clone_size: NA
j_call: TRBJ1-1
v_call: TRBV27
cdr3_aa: CASSWTGGTEAFF

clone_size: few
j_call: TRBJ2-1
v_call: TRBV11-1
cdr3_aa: CASSLGGGSEQFF

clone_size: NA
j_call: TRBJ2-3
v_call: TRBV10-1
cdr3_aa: CASSSGLAGGTPHTRDTQYF

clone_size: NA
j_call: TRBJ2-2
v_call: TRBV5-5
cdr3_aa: CASSLSLAGGYTGELFF

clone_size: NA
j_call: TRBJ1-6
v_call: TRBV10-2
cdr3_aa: CASRGTGKNSPLHF

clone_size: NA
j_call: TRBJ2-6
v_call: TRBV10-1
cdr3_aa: CASSVPGTESSGANVLTF

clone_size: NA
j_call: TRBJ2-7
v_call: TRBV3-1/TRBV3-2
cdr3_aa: CASSLLSYEQYF

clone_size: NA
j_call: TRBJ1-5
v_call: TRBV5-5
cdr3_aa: CASSLSTGQGNQPQHF

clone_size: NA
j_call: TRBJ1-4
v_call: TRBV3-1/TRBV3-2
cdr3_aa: CASSQSTGGKKLFF

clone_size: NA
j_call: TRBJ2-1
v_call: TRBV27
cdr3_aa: CASSLGTSGTLEQFF

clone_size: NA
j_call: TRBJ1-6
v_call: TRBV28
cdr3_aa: CASRAKTGTGSPLHF

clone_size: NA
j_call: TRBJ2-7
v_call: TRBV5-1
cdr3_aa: CASSSSLAGEGYEQYF

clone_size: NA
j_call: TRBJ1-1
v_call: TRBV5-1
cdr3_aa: CASSLGDRFNTEAFF

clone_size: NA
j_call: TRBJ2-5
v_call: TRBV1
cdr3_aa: CTSSQDLSSGRALLTQYF

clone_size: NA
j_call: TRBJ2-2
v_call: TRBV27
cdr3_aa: CASSPLELSGELFF

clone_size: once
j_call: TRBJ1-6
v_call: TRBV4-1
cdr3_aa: CASSQEGQGIRSPLHF

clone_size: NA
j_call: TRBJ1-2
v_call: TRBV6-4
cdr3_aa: CASSREGGAGYGYTF

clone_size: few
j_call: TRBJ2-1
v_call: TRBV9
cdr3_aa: CASSATTGGHEQFF

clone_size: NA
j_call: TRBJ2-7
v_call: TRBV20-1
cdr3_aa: CSASPHGTGQYEQYF

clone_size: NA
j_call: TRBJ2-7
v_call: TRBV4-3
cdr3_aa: CASSREVGHIDHYEQYF

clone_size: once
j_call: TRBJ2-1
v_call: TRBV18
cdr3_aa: CASSRSGGVYNEQFF

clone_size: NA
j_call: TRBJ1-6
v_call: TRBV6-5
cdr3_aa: CASSPRTGGNSPLHF

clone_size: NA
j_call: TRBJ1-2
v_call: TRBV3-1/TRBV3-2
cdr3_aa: CASEPGGGNYGYTF

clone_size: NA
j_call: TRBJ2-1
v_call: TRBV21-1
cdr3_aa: CASSKVASGGNEQFF